Listed here is a single T cell receptor beta chain. These data belong to a study of blood T cell repertoires in COVID-19. As for the study in general: The origin of the acute and convalescent COVID-19 samples was the United States, Italy and Spain. The cDNA or gDNA used as material had been derived from T cells, B-cell-depleted T cells, or PBMCs.

Per the original data handling: Estimated nucleated cell counts came from reference gene primer amplification. Generated by immunoSEQ multiplex PCR, the TCRdb table keeps only in-frame clones and is missing some. V, J and clone size were drawn from that table, and D and trimming were deduced from the DNA. The top ten hold over 1.2% of the sample, which has 70,000 or so clones, about nine tenths seen once. This TCR was sampled from a man aged 45-65 years with acute or convalescent COVID-19. The sample consisted of peripheral blood.

The CDR3 sequence: CASSDKPGVRSEQFF. CDR3 nucleotide sequence: TGCGCCAGCAGTGACAAGCCGGGGGTCCGTTCTGAGCAGTTCTTC. The chain links TRBV10-1 to TRBJ2-1; the D gene is possibly TRBD2 (6 bases). The CDR3 runs 15 residues. V shed 3 bases and J shed 9 bases, with 18 bases lying between them. Germline V lookup: CDR1 WNHNN, CDR2 SYGVQD (reference sequence).